The 21 T cell receptor beta chains given below trace back to one sample, sequenced in a study of control samples from healthy donors and cancer patients. The table came from immunoSEQ multiplex PCR; TCRdb's copy has only in-frame clones and leaves some out. Altogether around 28,000 clones are present, about nine tenths being singletons, with the ten largest covering around an eighth. Specimen: PBMCs. The receptors were sampled from a man aged 50 to 59 with lung cancer.

The chain links TRBV29-1 to TRBJ1-1, with 8 bases that match TRBD1. The V and J ends lost 5 bases and 3 bases, in that order; junction bases with no gene match: 2. The CDR3 spans 12 residues. Germline V gene lookup returns CDR1 SQVTM and CDR2 ANQGSEA. The CDR3 sequence is CSVQDRDTEAFF. For the CDR3, the DNA is TGCAGCGTTCAGGACAGGGACACTGAAGCTTTCTTT.

Only one count was recorded for this clone. V gene TRBV5-1 combines with J gene TRBJ2-3, with 10 positions matching TRBD2. V lost 5 bases to trimming and J lost 3 bases; unmatched junction nucleotides: 12. Germline CDR1 reads SGHRS; CDR2 reads YFSETQ. The CDR3 sequence is 17 residues long. CDR3 DNA: TGCGCCAGCAGTCCTGCCTCTAGCGGGGGATCAACAGATACGCAGTATTTT. Protein: CASSPASSGGSTDTQYF.

The chain links TRBV28 to TRBJ1-2; a weak D match, TRBD1 (5 bases). V was shortened by 6 bases and J by 8 bases, with 13 bases between the two germline ends. From germline, CDR1 is MDHEN and CDR2 SYDVKM. This CDR3 is built from 12 residues. The CDR3, as DNA: TGTGCCAGCAGAAGGACAAACCGGGGCTACACCTTC. Translation gives CASRRTNRGYTF.

The rearrangement links TRBV10-3 to TRBJ2-1; 14 bases agree with TRBD2. Germline CDR1 is ENHRY and CDR2 is SYGVKD. V lost 7 bases, J lost 2 bases, and 4 bases stayed unmatched. The CDR3 covers 16 residues. CDR3 sequence (DNA): TGTGCCATCACCACGACTAGCGGGGGGGCCTACAATGAGCAGTTCTTC. Protein product: CAITTTSGGAYNEQFF.

The J gene is TRBJ2-7, the V gene TRBV28; 9 nucleotides match TRBD1. This CDR3 is 15 amino acids long. CDR1 and CDR2 from the germline V gene are MDHEN and SYDVKM. J gave up 4 bases and V 6 bases, and 10 bases lay outside the gene matches. The CDR3 sequence is CASSGMDRGSYEQYF. CDR3 sequence (DNA): TGTGCCAGCAGCGGAATGGACAGGGGATCATACGAGCAGTACTTC.

The rearrangement uses TRBV10-1 and TRBJ1-1; D is unresolved. The V gene lost 3 bases and the J gene lost 5 bases, with 7 bases spanning the gap. Germline CDR1 and CDR2: WNHNN and SYGVQD (reference sequence). CDR3 length: 12 amino acids. The CDR3: CASSDTGTEAFF. CDR3 DNA: TGCGCCAGCAGTGATACGGGGACTGAAGCTTTCTTT.

V and J are TRBV18 and TRBJ2-5, with 11 bases aligning to TRBD2. The CDR3 runs 14 residues. V shed 8 bases, J shed 5 bases, and the junction held 7 bases outside the gene matches. CDR1 is KGHSH and CDR2 is LQKENI in the germline V gene. This chain's CDR3 is CASQTSGDAETQYF. The CDR3 DNA sequence: TGTGCCAGCCAGACTAGCGGGGACGCGGAGACCCAGTACTTC.

The chain uses TRBV5-1 and TRBJ2-5; D may be TRBD1 (6 bases). This CDR3 is 13 amino acids long. The ends were cut back, 3 bases at V and 5 bases at J, with 11 bases in the middle. Per the germline V gene, CDR1 is SGHRS and CDR2 is YFSETQ. Written as DNA, the CDR3 is TGCGCCAGCAGCTCGGACAGAATGGAGACCCAGTACTTC. Protein product: CASSSDRMETQYF.

The chain links TRBV11-2 to TRBJ1-5, with a weak D call TRBD1 (5 bases). CDR1 and CDR2 (germline): SGHAT, FQNNGV. This CDR3 has 15 residues. Trimming took 1 base from V and 8 from J, leaving 15 bases between them. CDR3 coding DNA: TGTGCCAGCAGCTTAGGGTCCGGGGGGGAGAAGCCCCAGCATTTT. Translation gives CASSLGSGGEKPQHF.

The chain joins TRBV19 to TRBJ1-5, with 11 bases aligning to TRBD1. V was pared by 3 bases and J by 4 bases, with 2 bases of the junction left unmatched. This CDR3 region has 15 residues. Germline assignment: CDR1 LNHDA and CDR2 SQIVND (reference sequence). CDR3 sequence: CASSMGTGGNQPQHF. The CDR3 nucleotides read TGTGCCAGTAGTATGGGGACAGGGGGAAATCAGCCCCAGCATTTT.

The genes are TRBV7-8 and TRBJ1-5, with D uncertain. This CDR3 is built from 14 residues. Trimming took off 5 bases at V and 4 bases at J, with 12 bases between the two ends. Germline-derived CDR1 and CDR2 are SGHVS and FQNEAQ. CDR3 nucleotides: TGTGCCAGCAGCCCGTACGGCCTTAATCAGCCCCAGCATTTT. Its protein is CASSPYGLNQPQHF.

V gene TRBV7-8 combines with J gene TRBJ2-7; 7 nucleotides line up with TRBD1. Trimming at V came to 5 bases and at J to 1 base, leaving 5 bases not matched to a gene. CDR3 size: 14 residues. Germline V CDR1 and CDR2: SGHVS, FQNEAQ. In DNA form, the CDR3 reads TGTGCCAGCAGCGCCACAGGGGATTCCTACGAGCAGTACTTC. Protein product: CASSATGDSYEQYF.

The V gene is TRBV5-6, the J gene TRBJ2-7; D is perhaps TRBD2 (6 bases). Germline V lookup: CDR1 SGHDT, CDR2 YYEEEE. The CDR3 is 15 residues long. V gave up 2 bases and J gave up 3 bases, with 15 bases separating them. CDR3 sequence: CASSFSGTIDYEQYF. The CDR3 DNA sequence: TGTGCCAGCAGCTTTAGCGGAACCATTGACTACGAGCAGTACTTC. Using reference TRBV5-6 and TRBJ2-7 for the parts outside the CDR3, the full variable domain is DAGVTQSPTHLIKTRGQQVTLRCSPKSGHDTVSWYQQALGQGPQFIFQYYEEEERQRGNFPDRFSGHQFPNYSSELNVNALLLGDSALYLCASSFSGTIDYEQYFGPGTRLTVT.

The chain links TRBV11-3 to TRBJ2-1, with TRBD2 matching over 10 bases. Germline values: CDR1 SGHNT, CDR2 YENEEA. V shed 4 bases and J 10 bases; nucleotides not matched to a gene: 7. CDR3 length: 14 amino acids. The CDR3 bases are TGTGCCAGCAGCTCTAGCGGGGGCCGTGGGGAGCAGTTCTTC. This sequence encodes CASSSSGGRGEQFF.

The chain links TRBV6-1 to TRBJ2-7; 10 nucleotides agree with TRBD1. The V segment lost 3 bases and the J segment 0 bases; nucleotides outside the gene matches: 2. The V gene's germline CDR1 is MNHNS and CDR2 SASEGT. This CDR3 comprises 15 residues. The CDR3 DNA sequence: TGTGCCAGCAGTGACCGGGACAGGGGCTCCTACGAGCAGTACTTC. Translating it yields CASSDRDRGSYEQYF.

This chain uses TRBV11-2 with TRBJ1-1, with a possible D match to TRBD1 (5 bases). CDR3 length equals 13 residues. Trimming removed 5 bases at V and 2 bases at J, with 9 bases between. Looked up from germline, CDR1 is SGHAT and CDR2 is FQNNGV. The CDR3 DNA follows: TGTGCCAGCAGCCAGGGCCTTAACACTGAAGCTTTCTTT. Translation: CASSQGLNTEAFF. The whole variable domain, filled in from reference TRBV11-2 and TRBJ1-1, reads EAGVAQSPRYKIIEKRQSVAFWCNPISGHATLYWYQQILGQGPKLLIQFQNNGVVDDSQLPKDRFSAERLKGVDSTLKIQPAKLEDSAVYLCASSQGLNTEAFFGQGTRLTVV.

The chain is built from TRBV6-6 and TRBJ1-1, with 10 bases lining up with TRBD1. Germline CDR1 MNHNY, CDR2 SVGAGI (reference sequence). Trimming took 5 bases from V and 0 from J; bases not matched to a gene: 6. The length of the CDR3 is 16 residues. The DNA for the CDR3 is TGTGCCAGCAGTATAGGACAGGGGGGATTGAACACTGAAGCTTTCTTT. Translation: CASSIGQGGLNTEAFF.

This chain links TRBV28 with TRBJ1-1, with D possibly TRBD1 on 5 matching bases. Germline values: CDR1 MDHEN, CDR2 SYDVKM. V lost 7 bases and J 8 bases, leaving 14 bases between the germline ends. This CDR3 region has 12 residues. The chain's CDR3 is CASNLPRGEAFF. DNA of the CDR3: TGTGCCAGCAATCTACCCCGGGGCGAAGCTTTCTTT.

The rearrangement links TRBV10-3 to TRBJ1-3; 7 nucleotides agree with TRBD1. This CDR3 spans 17 amino acids. Germline lookup yields CDR1 ENHRY and CDR2 SYGVKD. Losses at the gene ends were 0 bases for V and 0 bases for J; bases not matched to a gene: 5. The CDR3: CAISESFGQVSGNTIYF. The CDR3 nucleotides are TGTGCCATCAGTGAGTCGTTCGGACAGGTCTCTGGAAACACCATATATTTT.

The V and J genes are TRBV7-2 and TRBJ2-1; TRBD1 aligns across 9 bases. The CDR3 extends over 16 amino acids. V was pared by 1 base and J by 7 bases, with 8 bases of the junction left unmatched. CDR1 SGHTA and CDR2 FQGNSA come from the germline V gene. The CDR3 region is CASSLEWGQGGNEQFF. CDR3 bases: TGTGCCAGCAGCTTAGAGTGGGGACAGGGTGGAAATGAGCAGTTCTTC.

This clone was observed once. The genes are TRBV7-2 and TRBJ1-2; D gene uncertain. Per germline, CDR1 SGHTA and CDR2 FQGNSA. The CDR3 is made up of 12 amino acids. V gave up 3 bases and J gave up 8 bases, with 10 bases separating them. The CDR3 reads CASSLGVGGYTF. The DNA for the CDR3 is TGTGCCAGCAGCTTGGGAGTAGGCGGCTACACCTTC.